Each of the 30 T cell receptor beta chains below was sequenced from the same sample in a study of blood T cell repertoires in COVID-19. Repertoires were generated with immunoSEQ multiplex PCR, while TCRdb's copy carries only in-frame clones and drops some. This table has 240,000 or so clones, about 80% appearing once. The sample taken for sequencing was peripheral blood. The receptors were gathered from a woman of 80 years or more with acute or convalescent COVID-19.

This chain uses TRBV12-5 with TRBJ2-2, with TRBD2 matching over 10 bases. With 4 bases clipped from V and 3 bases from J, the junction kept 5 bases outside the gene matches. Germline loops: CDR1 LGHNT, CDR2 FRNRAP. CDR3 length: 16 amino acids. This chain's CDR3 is CASGSLAGAYTGELFF. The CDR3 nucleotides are TGTGCTAGTGGTTCCCTAGCGGGGGCCTACACCGGGGAGCTGTTTTTT.

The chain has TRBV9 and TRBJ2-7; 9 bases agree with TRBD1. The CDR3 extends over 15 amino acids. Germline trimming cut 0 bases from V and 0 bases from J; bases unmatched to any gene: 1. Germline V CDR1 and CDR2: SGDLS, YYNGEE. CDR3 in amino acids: CASSVEQGASYEQYF. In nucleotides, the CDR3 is TGTGCCAGCAGCGTAGAACAGGGGGCCTCCTACGAGCAGTACTTC.

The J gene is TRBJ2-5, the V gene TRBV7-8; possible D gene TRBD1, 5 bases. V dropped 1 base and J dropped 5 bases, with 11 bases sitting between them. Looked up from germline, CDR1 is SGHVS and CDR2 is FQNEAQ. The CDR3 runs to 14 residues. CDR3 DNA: TGTGCCAGCAGCTTAGAGGTGGGGCGGGAGACCCAGTACTTC. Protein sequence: CASSLEVGRETQYF.

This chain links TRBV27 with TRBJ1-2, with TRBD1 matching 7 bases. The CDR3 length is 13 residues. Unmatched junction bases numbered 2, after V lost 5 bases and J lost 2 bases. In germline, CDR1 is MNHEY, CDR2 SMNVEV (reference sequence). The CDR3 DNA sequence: TGTGCCAGCAGTGCGGACAGGAACTATGGCTACACCTTC. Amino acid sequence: CASSADRNYGYTF.

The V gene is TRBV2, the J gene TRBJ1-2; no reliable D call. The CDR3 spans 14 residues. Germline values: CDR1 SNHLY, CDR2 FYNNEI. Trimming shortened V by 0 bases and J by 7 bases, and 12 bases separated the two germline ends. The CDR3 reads CASSEAEKGGGYTF. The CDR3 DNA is TGTGCCAGCAGTGAAGCGGAAAAGGGAGGTGGCTACACCTTC.

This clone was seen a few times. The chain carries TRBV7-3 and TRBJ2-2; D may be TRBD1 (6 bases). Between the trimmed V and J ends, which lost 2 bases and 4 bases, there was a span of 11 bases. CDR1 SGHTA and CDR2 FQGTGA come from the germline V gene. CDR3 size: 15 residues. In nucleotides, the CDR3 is TGTGCCAGCAGCTTACTGGCAGGGGCCACCGGGGAGCTGTTTTTT. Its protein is CASSLLAGATGELFF.

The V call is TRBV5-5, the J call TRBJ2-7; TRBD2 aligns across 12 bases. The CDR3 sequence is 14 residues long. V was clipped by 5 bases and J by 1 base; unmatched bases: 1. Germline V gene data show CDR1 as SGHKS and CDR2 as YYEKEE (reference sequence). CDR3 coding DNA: TGTGCCAGCAGAGGACTAGCGGGGTCCTACGAGCAGTACTTC. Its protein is CASRGLAGSYEQYF.

DNA of the CDR3: TGCAGCGTTCCCCTCGGGAAAGGGAGCAATGAGCAGTTCTTC. It translates to CSVPLGKGSNEQFF. This chain connects TRBV29-1 to TRBJ2-1, with TRBD2 as a possible D gene (5 bases). The V end lost 5 bases, the J end lost 6 bases, and 17 bases lay between the germline ends. Per germline, CDR1 SQVTM and CDR2 ANQGSEA. The CDR3 runs to 14 residues.

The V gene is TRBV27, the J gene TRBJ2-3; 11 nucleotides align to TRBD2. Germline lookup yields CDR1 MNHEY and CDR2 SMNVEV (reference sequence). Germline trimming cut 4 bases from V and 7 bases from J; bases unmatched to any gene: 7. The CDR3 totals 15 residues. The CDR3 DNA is TGTGCCAGCAGTTCGGGGACTAGCGGAGGGAATACGCAGTATTTT. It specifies CASSSGTSGGNTQYF.

Here the CDR3 DNA reads TGTGCCATCAGTGAGTCCGGTGCAGGGGGAACAGGCGGGGAGCTGTTTTTT. It translates to CAISESGAGGTGGELFF. The chain links TRBV10-3 to TRBJ2-2, with TRBD1 identical over 7 bases. The CDR3 runs to 17 residues. Germline V gives CDR1 ENHRY, CDR2 SYGVKD. The junction had 11 bases not matched to a gene; V was cut back by 0 bases and J by 7 bases.

The CDR3 reads CASSLNRLHHYGYTF. The CDR3 DNA reads TGTGCCAGCAGCTTGAACCGACTCCACCACTATGGCTACACCTTC. The chain links TRBV5-6 to TRBJ1-2; D is uncertain. The CDR3 extends over 15 amino acids. Trimming took off 1 base at V and 3 bases at J, with 13 bases between the two ends. Germline assignment: CDR1 SGHDT and CDR2 YYEEEE.

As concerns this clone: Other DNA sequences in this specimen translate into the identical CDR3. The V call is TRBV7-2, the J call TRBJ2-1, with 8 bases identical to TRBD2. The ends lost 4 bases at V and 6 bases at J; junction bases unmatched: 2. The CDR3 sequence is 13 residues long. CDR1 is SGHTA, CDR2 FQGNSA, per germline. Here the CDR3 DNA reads TGTGCCAGCAGCTCTCTAGCGGGCAATGAGCAGTTCTTC. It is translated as CASSSLAGNEQFF.

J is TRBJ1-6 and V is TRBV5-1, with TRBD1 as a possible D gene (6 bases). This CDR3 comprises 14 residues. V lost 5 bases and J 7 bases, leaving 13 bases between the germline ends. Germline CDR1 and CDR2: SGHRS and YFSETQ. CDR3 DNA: TGCGCCAGCAGGGCAGGGGAAATCAATTCACCCCTCCACTTT. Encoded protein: CASRAGEINSPLHF.

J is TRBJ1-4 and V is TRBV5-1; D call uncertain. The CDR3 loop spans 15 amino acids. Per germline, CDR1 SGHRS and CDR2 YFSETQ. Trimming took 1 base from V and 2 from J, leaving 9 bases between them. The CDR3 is CASSLYGVTNEKLFF. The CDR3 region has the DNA TGCGCCAGCAGCTTGTACGGGGTGACTAATGAAAAACTGTTTTTT.

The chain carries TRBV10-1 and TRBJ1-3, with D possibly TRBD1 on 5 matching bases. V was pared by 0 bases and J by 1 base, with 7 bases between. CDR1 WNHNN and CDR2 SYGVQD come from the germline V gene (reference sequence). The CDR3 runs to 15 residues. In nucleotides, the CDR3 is TGCGCCAGCAGTGAGTCCGCAGGGTCTGGAAACACCATATATTTT. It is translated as CASSESAGSGNTIYF.

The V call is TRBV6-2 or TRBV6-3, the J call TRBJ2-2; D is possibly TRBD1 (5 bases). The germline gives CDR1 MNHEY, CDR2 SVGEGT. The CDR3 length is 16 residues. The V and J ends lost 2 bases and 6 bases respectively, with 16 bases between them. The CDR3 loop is CASSYPRVGSAGELFF. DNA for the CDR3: TGTGCCAGCAGTTACCCCAGGGTAGGAAGCGCCGGGGAGCTGTTTTTT.

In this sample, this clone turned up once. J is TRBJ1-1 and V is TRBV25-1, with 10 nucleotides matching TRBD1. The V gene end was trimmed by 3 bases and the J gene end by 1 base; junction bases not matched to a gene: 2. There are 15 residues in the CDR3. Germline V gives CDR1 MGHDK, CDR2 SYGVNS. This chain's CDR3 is CASSDDRGQNTEAFF. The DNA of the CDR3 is TGTGCCAGCAGTGACGACAGGGGGCAGAACACTGAAGCTTTCTTT.

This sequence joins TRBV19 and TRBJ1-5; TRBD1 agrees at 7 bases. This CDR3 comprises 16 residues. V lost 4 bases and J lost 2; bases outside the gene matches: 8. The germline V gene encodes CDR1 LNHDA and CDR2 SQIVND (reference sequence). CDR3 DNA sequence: TGTGCCAGTAGTACGCGGACAGGTTTGGGCAATCAGCCCCAGCATTTT. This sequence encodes CASSTRTGLGNQPQHF.

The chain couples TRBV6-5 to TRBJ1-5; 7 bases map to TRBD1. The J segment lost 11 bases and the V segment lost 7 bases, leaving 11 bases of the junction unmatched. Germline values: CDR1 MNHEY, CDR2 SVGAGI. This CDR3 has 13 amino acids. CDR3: CASTQGVGRAQHF. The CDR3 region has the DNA TGTGCCAGCACCCAGGGGGTTGGAAGGGCCCAGCATTTT.

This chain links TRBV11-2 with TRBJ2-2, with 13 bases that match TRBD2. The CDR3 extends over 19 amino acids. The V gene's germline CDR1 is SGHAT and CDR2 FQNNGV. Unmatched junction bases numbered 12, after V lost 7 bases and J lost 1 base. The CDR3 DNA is TGTGCCAGCAAAGAACCCGGACTAGCGGGAGATCGGAACACCGGGGAGCTGTTTTTT. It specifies CASKEPGLAGDRNTGELFF.

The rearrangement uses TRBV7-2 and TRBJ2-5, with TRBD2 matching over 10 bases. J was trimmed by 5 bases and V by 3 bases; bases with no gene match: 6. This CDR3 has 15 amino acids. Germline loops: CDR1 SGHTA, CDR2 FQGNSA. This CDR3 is CASSFPSGGVETQYF. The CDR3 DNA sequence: TGTGCCAGCAGCTTTCCGAGCGGGGGGGTTGAGACCCAGTACTTC.

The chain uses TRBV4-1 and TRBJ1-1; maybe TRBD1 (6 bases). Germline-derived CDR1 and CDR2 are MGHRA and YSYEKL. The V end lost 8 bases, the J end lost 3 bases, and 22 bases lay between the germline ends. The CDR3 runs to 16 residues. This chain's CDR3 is CASSAIPGAQDTEAFF. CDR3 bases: TGCGCCAGCTCCGCCATCCCAGGGGCGCAGGACACTGAAGCTTTCTTT.

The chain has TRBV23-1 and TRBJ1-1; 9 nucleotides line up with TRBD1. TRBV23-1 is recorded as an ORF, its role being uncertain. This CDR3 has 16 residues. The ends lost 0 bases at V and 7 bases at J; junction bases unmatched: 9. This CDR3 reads CASSQSGDWTGDEAFF. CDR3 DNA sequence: TGCGCCAGCAGTCAATCTGGGGATTGGACAGGGGATGAAGCTTTCTTT.

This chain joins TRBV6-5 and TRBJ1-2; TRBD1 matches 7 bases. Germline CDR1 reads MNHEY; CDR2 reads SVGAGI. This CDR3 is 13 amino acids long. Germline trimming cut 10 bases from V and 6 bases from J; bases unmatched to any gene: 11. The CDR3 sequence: CATLKQGWNGYTF. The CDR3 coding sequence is TGTGCCACCCTAAAACAGGGGTGGAATGGCTACACCTTC.

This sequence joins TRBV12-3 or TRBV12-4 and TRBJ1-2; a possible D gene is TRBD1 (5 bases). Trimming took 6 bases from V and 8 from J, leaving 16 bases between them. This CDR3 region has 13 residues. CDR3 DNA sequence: TGTGCCAGCAGCCCTCAGGGATTTAGCGGCTACACCTTC. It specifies CASSPQGFSGYTF.

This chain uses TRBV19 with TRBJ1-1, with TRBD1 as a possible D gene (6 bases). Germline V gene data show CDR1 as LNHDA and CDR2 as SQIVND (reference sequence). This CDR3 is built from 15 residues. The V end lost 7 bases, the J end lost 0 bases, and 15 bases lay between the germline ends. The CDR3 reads CASKETGRLNTEAFF. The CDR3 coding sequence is TGTGCCAGTAAGGAGACAGGTAGATTGAACACTGAAGCTTTCTTT. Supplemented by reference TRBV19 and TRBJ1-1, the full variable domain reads DGGITQSPKYLFRKEGQNVTLSCEQNLNHDAMYWYRQDPGQGLRLIYYSQIVNDFQKGDIAEGYSVSREKKESFPLTVTSAQKNPTAFYLCASKETGRLNTEAFFGQGTRLTVV.

The CDR3 here is CASSAGDSTDTQYF. The CDR3 DNA follows: TGTGCCAGTAGTGCGGGAGACAGCACAGATACGCAGTATTTT. V usage is TRBV19 and J usage is TRBJ2-3; 7 bases map to TRBD2. The germline CDR1 and CDR2 sequences are LNHDA and SQIVND (reference sequence). The CDR3 loop spans 14 amino acids. With V trimmed by 5 bases and J by 0 bases, 2 bases remained unmatched. The full variable domain, with the rest looked up from reference TRBV19 and TRBJ2-3, is DGGITQSPKYLFRKEGQNVTLSCEQNLNHDAMYWYRQDPGQGLRLIYYSQIVNDFQKGDIAEGYSVSREKKESFPLTVTSAQKNPTAFYLCASSAGDSTDTQYFGPGTRLTVL.

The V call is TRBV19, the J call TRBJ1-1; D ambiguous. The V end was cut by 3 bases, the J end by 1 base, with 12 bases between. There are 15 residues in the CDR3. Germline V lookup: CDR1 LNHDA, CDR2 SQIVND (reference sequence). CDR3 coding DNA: TGTGCCAGTAGTATGGGCTTCAGGTCGAACACTGAAGCTTTCTTT. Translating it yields CASSMGFRSNTEAFF.

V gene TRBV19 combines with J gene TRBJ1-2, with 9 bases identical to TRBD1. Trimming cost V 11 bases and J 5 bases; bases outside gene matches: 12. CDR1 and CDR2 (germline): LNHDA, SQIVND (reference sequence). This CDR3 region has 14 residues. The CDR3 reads CASHQGQGVYGYTF. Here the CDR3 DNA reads TGTGCCTCCCACCAGGGACAGGGAGTATATGGCTACACCTTC.

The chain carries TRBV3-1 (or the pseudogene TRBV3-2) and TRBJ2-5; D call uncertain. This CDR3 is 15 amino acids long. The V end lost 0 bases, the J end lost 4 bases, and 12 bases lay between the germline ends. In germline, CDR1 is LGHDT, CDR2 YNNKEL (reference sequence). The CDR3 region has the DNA TGTGCCAGCAGCCAAGATAGTCATGAGTTAGAGACCCAGTACTTC. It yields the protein CASSQDSHELETQYF.